This TCR beta chain derives from a study of OX40 agonist ivuxolimab in advanced cancers. Notes on the research overall: Ivuxolimab was a fully human IgG2 agonistic monoclonal antibody targeting the costimulatory receptor OX40 (CD134). Intravenous ivuxolimab was administered to patients every 2 weeks at six dose levels: 0.01, 0.1, 0.3, 1.5, 3 and 10 mg/kg. Among the roughly 52 dose-escalation patients, around 19 had hepatocellular carcinoma, about 15 melanoma, 9 renal cell carcinoma and 9 head and neck cancer. A male proportion of about 79% and a mean age of 60 years, ranging from 23 to 79, were recorded for the dose-escalation cohort. Prior anti-PD-1, anti-PD-L1 or anti-CTLA-4 therapy was permitted, and about two fifths of dose-escalation patients had received checkpoint inhibitors. Three dose-escalation patients achieved partial responses, one with hepatocellular carcinoma and two with cutaneous melanoma. The purpose of peripheral TCRbeta sequencing was to test whether ivuxolimab changed TCR sequence diversity and led to clonal T-cell expansion. The monotherapy dose-escalation portion (N = 52 patients) of the phase I ivuxolimab trial is reported in the paper.

The trial excluded patients who had a history of autoimmune disease or who were on systemic immunosuppression. In every dose cohort, peripheral blood was drawn for TCR sequencing at baseline, cycle 4 day 1, and cycle 7 day 1. Samples were obtained from an open-label, multicenter, first-in-human phase I dose-escalation trial of ivuxolimab. Adults with locally advanced or metastatic melanoma, renal cell carcinoma, hepatocellular carcinoma or head and neck squamous cell carcinoma were enrolled in the trial. CD4+ and CD8+ T cells were sorted separately from peripheral blood before TCR sequencing. For sequencing of the TCRbeta CDR3 region, genomic DNA was extracted from the sorted cells. The immunoSEQ Assay was used for sequencing of TCRbeta CDR3 regions. TCRdb stores this immuneACCESS table with in-frame sequences only. Part of the clones is absent; in the studies checked, under half of the shortfall reflects unresolved V genes, and no reason is known for the rest. Recorded for this sample are under 85,000 clones; around 86% of them occurred a single time. Around 0.56% of the sample goes to the ten largest clones.

In the case of this clone: Its antigen target is currently unknown. A read error may account for a junction end that differs from germline. Other DNA variants within this sample encode the same CDR3.

The CDR3 goes from the cysteine to the phenylalanine over 13 residues. CDR3 DNA only is kept here, 39 bases in frame from base 1. CDR1 GTSNPN and CDR2 SVGIG are derived from the germline V gene (reference sequence). The paper's findings and limits, for the study overall: At doses from 0.1 to 3.0 mg/kg, clonal expansion was seen in both CD4+ and CD8+ blood T cells between baseline and week 6. In the 0.1-3.0 mg/kg groups, partial responders had among the lowest normalized peripheral clonal expansion, particularly in CD8+ T cells. Low levels of normalized T-cell clonal expansion were also seen in some patients who did not respond. After ivuxolimab, CD8+ T cells had more expanded clones than CD4+ T cells on average. The antigen specificity of the peripheral T cells that underwent clonal expansion was not determined.

This receptor was obtained from an adult with an advanced solid tumor such as melanoma, head and neck, liver or kidney cancer. The chain is encoded by TRBV30 joined to TRBJ1-1; no D segment can be confidently identified. The sample was CD4+ or CD8+ T cells sorted from blood, taken in a trial of the OX40 agonist ivuxolimab. The DNA sequence reads TGTGCTTGGAGTGTACCCGTGAACACTGAAGCTTTCTTT. Its translation is CAWSVPVNTEAFF.